This TCR beta chain was identified in a study of radiotherapy plus CTLA-4 blockade in lung cancer. CDR3 length: 16 residues. Germline V gene sequence: CDR1 LNHDA, CDR2 SQIVND (reference sequence). The V end lost 3 bases, the J end lost 2 bases, and 14 bases lay between the germline ends. Method: immunoSEQ multiplex PCR; TCRdb's copy keeps in-frame clones and lacks some. The data hold tens of thousands of clones, with 70% to 80% observed a single time. This specimen consisted of peripheral blood, obtained from a patient treated with radiotherapy plus ipilimumab. The source of this sequence is a human donor with non-small cell lung cancer that progressed on radiotherapy plus ipilimumab. The chain is built from TRBV19 and TRBJ1-5; no firm D call. The CDR3: CASSMVLGLGNQPQHF. The CDR3 DNA sequence: TGTGCCAGTAGTATGGTCTTGGGGTTAGGCAATCAGCCCCAGCATTTT.